The 20 T cell receptor beta chains below all came from one sample that was sequenced in a study of type 1 and type 2 diabetes patients (TCRdb year 2016). Sequencing instrument: Illumina MiSeq. Genomic DNA from sorted T cell subsets was used as template for TCRbeta CDR3 amplification. Multiplex PCR with 30 forward and 13 reverse primers amplified the TCRbeta CDR3 region. The public sequencing data were trimmed at Q25 with fastp and processed into clonotypes with MiXCR by TCRdb, which kept only in-frame beta chains. Every distinct CDR3 protein forms one entry, paired with its most common genes and DNA. Across this sample there are some 250,000 distinct CDR3 sequences, with around 47% seen only once. Of the sample, roughly an eighth is held by the ten largest clones. The specimen was peripheral blood mononuclear cells (PBMCs). The receptors here all came from a man younger than 35 with type 2 diabetes.

The table lists this clonotype with many counts. V and J are TRBV25-1 and TRBJ1-1; 8 bases match TRBD1. V gave up 6 bases and J gave up 5 bases; unmatched junction bases: 8. Germline values: CDR1 MGHDK, CDR2 SYGVNS. The CDR3 length is 14 residues. The DNA of the CDR3 is TGTGCCAGCAGGAAAGGACAGGGACTAACTGAAGCTTTCTTT. Translation: CASRKGQGLTEAFF.

A remark on this clonotype: At one of its ends the junction is not consistent with the germline gene, which may arise from a read error. V is TRBV12-3 or TRBV12-4 and J is TRBJ1-5, with D perhaps matching TRBD1 (6 bases). The CDR3 has 14 residues. The CDR3 nucleotides are TGTGCCAGCAGCTTAGCAGGGGCGAGTCAGCCCCAGCATTTT. This translates into CASSLAGASQPQHF.

This clonotype showed up just a few times. CDR3 sequence: CSAWEGDGTYEQYF. In DNA form, the CDR3 reads TGCAGTGCCTGGGAGGGGGACGGCACCTACGAGCAGTACTTC. The chain is built from TRBV20-1 and TRBJ2-7; D perhaps matches TRBD2 (7 bases). Germline CDR1 reads DFQATT; CDR2 reads SNEGSKA (reference sequence). V lost 6 bases to trimming and J lost 2 bases, with 17 bases between them. The CDR3 is 14 amino acids.

The gene calls are TRBV7-2 and TRBJ2-7; 9 nucleotides align to TRBD1. This CDR3 contains 18 residues. J gave up 3 bases and V 10 bases, and 22 bases lay outside the gene matches. Germline V gives CDR1 SGHTA, CDR2 FQGNSA. CDR3 loop: CATDGLNPGTGNYYEQYF. As DNA, the CDR3 is TGTGCCACCGATGGTCTAAACCCCGGGACAGGGAACTACTACGAGCAGTACTTC.

The V and J genes are TRBV2 and TRBJ1-5; a possible D gene is TRBD1 (5 bases). The CDR3 is 15 amino acids. The ends were cut back, 6 bases at V and 6 bases at J, with 18 bases in the middle. Germline V gene data show CDR1 as SNHLY and CDR2 as FYNNEI. In DNA form, the CDR3 reads TGTGCCAGCAGGGACATTGGCGGGGGAGGTCAGCCCCAGCATTTT. Its protein product is CASRDIGGGGQPQHF.

The chain employs TRBV6-6 and TRBJ2-1, with D perhaps matching TRBD2 (5 bases). CDR1 and CDR2 (germline): MNHNY, SVGAGI (reference sequence). V dropped 2 bases and J dropped 5 bases, with 7 bases sitting between them. CDR3 length: 13 amino acids. CDR3 DNA sequence: TGTGCCAGCAGTTACAAGCGGAACAATGAGCAGTTCTTC. Translated, it gives CASSYKRNNEQFF.

This clonotype was observed at least ten times. This rearrangement joins TRBV19 to TRBJ1-2; D may be TRBD1 (5 bases). Germline assignment: CDR1 LNHDA and CDR2 SQIVND (reference sequence). The CDR3 runs to 15 residues. The ends were cut back, 5 bases at V and 4 bases at J, with 17 bases in the middle. CDR3 sequence reads: CASSPQTTDLYGYTF. CDR3 DNA sequence: TGTGCCAGTAGTCCTCAAACGACAGACCTCTATGGCTACACCTTC.

The CDR3 DNA reads as TGTGCCAGCAGTGATACAGGCTCCTGGGGGGAGCAGTACTTC. Translation: CASSDTGSWGEQYF. The V gene is TRBV6-1, the J gene TRBJ2-7, with D tentatively TRBD1 or TRBD2 (5 bases each). V shed 3 bases and J shed 7 bases, with 16 bases lying between them. The CDR3 totals 14 residues. The V gene's germline CDR1 is MNHNS and CDR2 SASEGT.

This sequence joins TRBV7-2 and TRBJ2-7; D is uncertain. V lost 0 bases and J 0 bases, leaving 6 bases between the germline ends. Germline V gene data show CDR1 as SGHTA and CDR2 as FQGNSA. This CDR3 is 14 amino acids long. The CDR3, as DNA: TGTGCCAGCAGCTTAGCGGCCTTCTCCTACGAGCAGTACTTC. Amino acids: CASSLAAFSYEQYF. Drawing the rest from reference TRBV7-2 and TRBJ2-7, the complete variable domain is GAGVSQSPSNKVTEKGKDVELRCDPISGHTALYWYRQSLGQGLEFLIYFQGNSAPDKSGLPSDRFSAERTGGSVSTLTIQRTQQEDSAVYLCASSLAAFSYEQYFGPGTRLTVT.

This clonotype was counted many times. The V gene is TRBV19, the J gene TRBJ1-1, with D possibly being TRBD1 (5 bases). Trimming stripped 6 bases from V and 5 bases from J, with 22 bases between. The CDR3 totals 16 residues. Germline CDR1 and CDR2: LNHDA and SQIVND (reference sequence). The chain's CDR3 is CASSLPLGTARTEAFF. The CDR3 bases are TGTGCCAGTAGCCTTCCACTCGGGACGGCGAGGACTGAAGCTTTCTTT.

This clonotype was picked up a small number of times. V is TRBV15 and J is TRBJ2-1; D is uncertain. V was trimmed by 3 bases and J by 6 bases, leaving 15 bases between them. CDR1 and CDR2 (germline): LNHNV, YYDKDF (reference sequence). CDR3 length: 15 amino acids. As DNA, the CDR3 is TGTGCCACCAGCAGTACTAACGGAGAATCCAATGAGCAGTTCTTC. Translating it yields CATSSTNGESNEQFF. Complete variable domain (other parts from reference TRBV15 and TRBJ2-1): DAMVIQNPRYQVTQFGKPVTLSCSQTLNHNVMYWYQQKSSQAPKLLFHYYDKDFNNEADTPDNFQSRRPNTSFCFLDIRSPGLGDTAMYLCATSSTNGESNEQFFGPGTRLTVL.

The chain employs TRBV27 and TRBJ1-2; D possibly corresponds to TRBD1 (6 bases). Germline V gene lookup returns CDR1 MNHEY and CDR2 SMNVEV (reference sequence). The CDR3 runs to 16 residues. V was pared by 4 bases and J by 3 bases, with 18 bases between. Written as DNA, the CDR3 is TGTGCCAGCAGTTCCAGAGGGGGGAATCCTGACTATGGCTACACCTTC. It codes for CASSSRGGNPDYGYTF.

The CDR3 region has the DNA TGTGCCATCAGGCGGAATAGCGGGGGGGTATACAATGAGCAGTTCTTC. The encoded protein is CAIRRNSGGVYNEQFF. The chain links TRBV10-3 to TRBJ2-1; 11 bases fit TRBD2. The germline V gene has CDR1 ENHRY and CDR2 SYGVKD. With 6 bases clipped from V and 4 bases from J, the junction kept 8 bases outside the gene matches. CDR3 length: 16 amino acids.

This clonotype was seen a handful of times. The CDR3 nucleotides read TGTGCCACCAGCATAACACCTGATGTACCCCATGGCTACACCTTC. This gives the protein CATSITPDVPHGYTF. The chain has TRBV15 and TRBJ1-2; D uncertain. Germline V lookup: CDR1 LNHNV, CDR2 YYDKDF (reference sequence). Trimming stripped 4 bases from V and 6 bases from J, with 18 bases between. The length of the CDR3 is 15 residues. Full variable domain (missing parts from reference TRBV15 and TRBJ1-2): DAMVIQNPRYQVTQFGKPVTLSCSQTLNHNVMYWYQQKSSQAPKLLFHYYDKDFNNEADTPDNFQSRRPNTSFCFLDIRSPGLGDTAMYLCATSITPDVPHGYTFGSGTRLTVV.

This clonotype was counted a single time. J is TRBJ2-1 and V is TRBV7-3; TRBD2 matches at 13 bases. This CDR3 region has 16 residues. V lost 4 bases and J lost 7; bases outside the gene matches: 7. Germline V CDR1 and CDR2: SGHTA, FQGTGA. The CDR3 sequence: CASSYLLAGGRNEQFF. The CDR3 DNA reads TGTGCCAGCAGCTATCTACTAGCGGGAGGGAGGAATGAGCAGTTCTTC.

The DNA for the CDR3 is TGTGCCAGCAGCTTAGAGGGACAAGGGGGTGGCTACACCTTC. Amino acid sequence: CASSLEGQGGGYTF. The chain carries TRBV7-2 and TRBJ1-2; D may be TRBD1 (6 bases). This CDR3 region has 14 residues. Trimming removed 1 base from V and 7 bases from J, with 13 bases in between. In germline, CDR1 is SGHTA, CDR2 FQGNSA.

The J gene is TRBJ1-1, the V gene TRBV24-1, with 7 bases matching TRBD1. From germline, CDR1 is KGHDR and CDR2 SFDVKD. The CDR3 is made up of 16 amino acids. After removal of 4 bases from V and 0 bases from J, the junction contained 7 bases not matched to a gene. The CDR3 is CATSDHRQGLNTEAFF. CDR3 nucleotide sequence: TGTGCCACCAGTGACCACCGACAGGGATTGAACACTGAAGCTTTCTTT.

This chain joins TRBV19 and TRBJ2-2; D is undetermined. V was shortened by 6 bases and J by 3 bases, with 8 bases between the two germline ends. Looked up from germline, CDR1 is LNHDA and CDR2 is SQIVND (reference sequence). The CDR3 is made up of 13 amino acids. The CDR3 DNA sequence: TGTGCCAGTAGACCGAGAGACACCGGGGAGCTGTTTTTT. Protein sequence: CASRPRDTGELFF.

Of note for this clonotype: At one of its ends the junction is not consistent with the germline gene, which may arise from a read error. V and J are TRBV19 and TRBJ2-1; 9 bases line up with TRBD2. This CDR3 has 12 residues. CDR1 and CDR2 (germline): LNHDA, SQIVND (reference sequence). CDR3 in DNA: TGTGCCAGTCTAGCGGGGTACAGTGAGCAGTTCTTC. Encoded protein: CASLAGYSEQFF.

In this sample, this clonotype turned up many times. The chain carries TRBV2 and TRBJ2-7, with TRBD2 matching over 7 bases. The CDR3 has 15 residues. Trimming at V came to 1 base and at J to 3 bases, leaving 6 bases not matched to a gene. The germline V gene encodes CDR1 SNHLY and CDR2 FYNNEI. This CDR3 reads CASSEGEGGSYEQYF. Here the CDR3 DNA reads TGTGCCAGCAGTGAAGGTGAGGGCGGGAGCTACGAGCAGTACTTC.